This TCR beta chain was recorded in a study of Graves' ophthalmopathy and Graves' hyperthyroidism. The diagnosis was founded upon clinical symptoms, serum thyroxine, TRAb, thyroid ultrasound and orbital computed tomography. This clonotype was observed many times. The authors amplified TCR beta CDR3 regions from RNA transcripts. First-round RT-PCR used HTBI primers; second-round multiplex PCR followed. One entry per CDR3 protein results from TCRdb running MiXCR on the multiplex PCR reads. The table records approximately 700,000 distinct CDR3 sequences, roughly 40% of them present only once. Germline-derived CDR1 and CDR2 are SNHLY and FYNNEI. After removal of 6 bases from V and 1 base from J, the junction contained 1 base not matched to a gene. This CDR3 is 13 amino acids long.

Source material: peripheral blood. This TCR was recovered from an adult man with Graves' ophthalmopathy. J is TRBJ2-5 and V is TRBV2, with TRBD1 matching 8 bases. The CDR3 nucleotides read TGTGCCAGCAGGGACAGGGCCCAAGAGACCCAGTACTTC. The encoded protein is CASRDRAQETQYF.